This is a list of T cell receptor beta chains from one sample in a study of cytomegalovirus exposure and HLA in healthy donors. Sequenced by immunoSEQ multiplex PCR; TCRdb stores in-frame clones only, minus some. The sample records some 98,000 clones, over 75% being singletons. The sequenced material came from PBMCs. These receptors were obtained from a female donor in good health and CMV-seropositive. CDR3s include the opening cysteine and the closing phenylalanine or tryptophan. The D gene is left open where the match is weak. Clone sizes are given selectively: once, few, many, or a class where the clone is expanded.

TRBV9,-,TRBD2,TRBJ2-2,TGTGCCAGCAGCGACGGGACTAGCGGGGGGGCTTCGAACACCGGGGAGCTGTTTTTT,CASSDGTSGGASNTGELFF
TRBV6-5,-,-,TRBJ2-7,TGTGCCAGCAGTTACTCGCCGGACAACTACGAGCAGTACTTC,CASSYSPDNYEQYF
TRBV4-1,-,TRBD1,TRBJ1-5,TGCGCCAGCAGCCAAGGGCAGGGGGGCCGCGATCAGCCCCAGCATTTT,CASSQGQGGRDQPQHF
TRBV7-2,-,TRBD2,TRBJ2-7,TGTGCCAGCAGCCTCCTAGCGGGAAGCACGTACGAGCAGTACTTC,CASSLLAGSTYEQYF
TRBV7-9,once,-,TRBJ2-3,TGTGCCAGCAGCTCAACAGGGACGGGACCGGATACGCAGTATTTT,CASSSTGTGPDTQYF
TRBV29-1,-,-,TRBJ1-1,TGCAGCGTTGCTATGAGGGAAGACACTGAAGCTTTCTTT,CSVAMREDTEAFF
TRBV10-3,-,-,TRBJ1-1,TGTGCCATCAGTGAGAGGGGCACTGAAGCTTTCTTT,CAISERGTEAFF
TRBV5-1,-,TRBD2,TRBJ2-5,TGCGCCAGCAGCTCCCTCAACCTAGCGGGGGCCGGGTGGGAGACCCAGTACTTC,CASSSLNLAGAGWETQYF
TRBV9,once,TRBD2,TRBJ2-1,TGTGCCAGCAGCGGGGGACTAGCGGGACCCTACAATGAGCAGTTCTTC,CASSGGLAGPYNEQFF
TRBV7-9,few,-,TRBJ1-3,TGTGCCAGCAGCTTTCTTGGCATCTCTGGAAACACCATATATTTT,CASSFLGISGNTIYF
TRBV29-1,few,-,TRBJ1-5,TGCAGCGTTGGGGGAGGGGATCAGCCCCAGCATTTT,CSVGGGDQPQHF
TRBV11-2,-,-,TRBJ1-1,TGTGCCAGCAGCTTAGTCTCGAGGGGGGCTTTCTTT,CASSLVSRGAFF
TRBV13,once,-,TRBJ1-1,TGTGCCAGCAGCTTAGCGGGGGGCGGCACTGAAGCTTTCTTT,CASSLAGGGTEAFF
TRBV9,-,TRBD2,TRBJ2-3,TGTGCCAGCAGCTCCAACGGACTAGGAGATACGCAGTATTTT,CASSSNGLGDTQYF
TRBV28,-,-,TRBJ2-7,TGTGCCAGCAGTTTAATCGACACAGGGGAGCAGTACTTC,CASSLIDTGEQYF
TRBV19,-,TRBD2,TRBJ2-1,TGTGCCAGTAGTGGAGAAATAGTGCGGGGGGACTACAATGAGCAGTTCTTC,CASSGEIVRGDYNEQFF
TRBV2,-,-,TRBJ2-7,TGTGCCAGCAGTGGGACAGCGAGGGAGCAGTACTTC,CASSGTAREQYF
TRBV5-6,-,TRBD1,TRBJ2-5,TGTGCCAGCAGCTTGAAGGGACAGGGGTTCTATGAGTACTTC,CASSLKGQGFYEYF
TRBV6-5,-,TRBD1,TRBJ1-2,TGTGCCAGCACCCACAGGGGAGGCTATGGCTACACCTTC,CASTHRGGYGYTF
TRBV5-1,-,-,TRBJ2-5,TGCGCCAGCAGCCCCCGGGAGTGGGCCGATGAAGAGACCCAGTACTTC,CASSPREWADEETQYF
TRBV6-5,-,TRBD2,TRBJ2-1,TGTGCCAGCATCGGGCTAGCGGACGAATACAATGAGCAGTTCTTC,CASIGLADEYNEQFF
TRBV28,-,TRBD2,TRBJ2-7,TGTGCCACCATAGCGGGAGCGCTTTCCTACGAGCAGTACTTC,CATIAGALSYEQYF
TRBV25-1,-,-,TRBJ1-5,TGTGCCAGCAGTGAGGGGGGGTGGCAGCCCCAGCATTTT,CASSEGGWQPQHF
TRBV4-1,-,-,TRBJ1-5,TGCGCCAGCAGCATAGAATATAGCAATCAGCCCCAGCATTTT,CASSIEYSNQPQHF
TRBV27,-,-,TRBJ1-1,TGTGCCAGCACCGCAGGCACTGAAGCTTTCTTT,CASTAGTEAFF
TRBV27,-,-,TRBJ1-5,TGTGCCAGCAGTAGGGGGGGCGGTCGGAGCAATCAGCCCCAGCATTTT,CASSRGGGRSNQPQHF
TRBV6-1,-,-,TRBJ1-2,TGTGCCAGCAGTGAAGGAGGCACTAACTATGGCTACACCTTC,CASSEGGTNYGYTF
TRBV2,-,TRBD1,TRBJ1-2,TGTGCCAGCAGTGAGCCAGAACAGGGGTATGGCTATGGCTACACCTTC,CASSEPEQGYGYGYTF
TRBV5-4,-,TRBD1,TRBJ1-4,TGTGCCAGCAGCTTGACAGGGGGGGAGGAAAAACTGTTTTTT,CASSLTGGEEKLFF
TRBV5-4,-,TRBD2,TRBJ2-2,TGTGCCAGCATCCCCAGACCGGGACTAGCGGGGAATTTGAACACCGGGGAGCTGTTTTTT,CASIPRPGLAGNLNTGELFF
TRBV9,once,-,TRBJ1-6,TGTGCCAGCAGCGTAAATATGGAGGGTTCACCCCTCCACTTT,CASSVNMEGSPLHF
TRBV7-9,-,-,TRBJ2-1,TGTGCCAGCAGCTCAGGTGGGCTGGCAGGGGTTACCCATGAGCAGTTCTTC,CASSSGGLAGVTHEQFF
TRBV2,-,TRBD2,TRBJ2-5,TGTGCCATCACGAAGGGAGGGCAAGAGACCCAGTACTTC,CAITKGGQETQYF
TRBV11-2,-,-,TRBJ1-2,TGTGCCAGCAGCTTAGATGAAAGGCTAACAGCTAACTATGGCTACACCTTC,CASSLDERLTANYGYTF
TRBV19,-,TRBD1,TRBJ1-1,TGTGCCAGTAGCCCCCACCCGCAACAGGGGCGCACGAACACTGAAGCTTTCTTT,CASSPHPQQGRTNTEAFF
TRBV5-1,-,TRBD1,TRBJ2-1,TGCGCCAGCAGCAGGGGACAGAGCTCCTACAATGAGCAGTTCTTC,CASSRGQSSYNEQFF
TRBV9,-,TRBD1,TRBJ1-2,TGTGCCAGCAGCGTTAGAACAGGGGGCCTCGGCTACACCTTC,CASSVRTGGLGYTF
TRBV10-1,-,-,TRBJ2-7,TGCGCCAGCAGTGAGTCGCGAGAGGTGGGCGAGCAGTACTTC,CASSESREVGEQYF
TRBV7-7,-,-,TRBJ1-4,TGTGCCAGCAGCTTAGGCCGGGGGGGTTCTGAAAAACTGTTTTTT,CASSLGRGGSEKLFF
TRBV28,-,-,TRBJ1-5,TGTGCCAGCAGGGGAGGTTATAGCAATCAGCCCCAGCATTTT,CASRGGYSNQPQHF
TRBV10-1,-,TRBD2,TRBJ2-1,TGCGCCAGCAGCGAGGGACTAGCGGGAGTTACCGAGCAGTTCTTC,CASSEGLAGVTEQFF
TRBV10-3,-,-,TRBJ2-7,TGTGCCATCAGGTCGGGGGGCGCGATTTACGAGCAGTACTTC,CAIRSGGAIYEQYF
TRBV5-6,-,TRBD1,TRBJ2-1,TGTGCCAGCAGCTTGAGAGCCTTGGGACAGGGGTCCTACAATGAGCAGTTCTTC,CASSLRALGQGSYNEQFF
TRBV2,-,-,TRBJ1-2,TGTGCCAGCAGTGGGTACAGGGTGGGAGGCTACACCTTC,CASSGYRVGGYTF
TRBV6-5,-,TRBD1,TRBJ2-7,TGTGCCAGCAGAACCAAACAGGGGCACGAGCAGTACTTC,CASRTKQGHEQYF
TRBV12-5,-,-,TRBJ1-5,TGTGCTAGTGGTTTGGCGGAGGGCAATCAGCCCCAGCATTTT,CASGLAEGNQPQHF
TRBV6-5,-,TRBD1,TRBJ1-6,TGTGCCAGCAGTCAGGGGGCCTCTAATTCACCCCTCCACTTT,CASSQGASNSPLHF
TRBV5-1,-,-,TRBJ1-2,TGCGCCAGCAGCTTGGAGGGGCCCTGGGGCTACACCTTC,CASSLEGPWGYTF
TRBV14,-,-,TRBJ2-1,TGTGCCAGCAGCACACCCCCCGGAGTCGGCAATGAGCAGTTCTTC,CASSTPPGVGNEQFF
TRBV2,-,TRBD2,TRBJ2-7,TGTGCCAGCAGTCCCCGGACTAGCGGGAGTGGCGAGCAGTACTTC,CASSPRTSGSGEQYF
TRBV4-1,-,-,TRBJ2-7,TGCGCCAGCAGCCAAGCCCAAACCTACGAGCAGTACTTC,CASSQAQTYEQYF
TRBV18,-,-,TRBJ2-2,TGTGCCAGCCTGGGACAGAACACCGGGGAGCTGTTTTTT,CASLGQNTGELFF
TRBV28,-,-,TRBJ1-2,TGTGCCAGCTACCCGGGGACTATCGACGGCTACACCTTC,CASYPGTIDGYTF
TRBV12-5,-,TRBD1,TRBJ2-4,TGTGCTAGTGGTTTCCACGGACAGGCCGGGTCGTACTTC,CASGFHGQAGSYF
TRBV28,-,-,TRBJ2-7,TGTGCCGCCACCGCGAGTAGGGGTCTGTACGAGCAGTACTTC,CAATASRGLYEQYF
TRBV7-8,-,TRBD2,TRBJ2-7,TGTGCCAGCAGCTCGACAGTGACTAGCATCTACGAGCAGTACTTC,CASSSTVTSIYEQYF
TRBV15,-,-,TRBJ2-6,TGTGCCACCAGCGACCTGGCCACAGGGCGGTCTGGGGCCAACGTCCTGACTTTC,CATSDLATGRSGANVLTF
TRBV11-2,-,-,TRBJ1-6,TGTGCCAGCAGCTTAGATGGCAGCTCCTATAATTCACCCCTCCACTTT,CASSLDGSSYNSPLHF
TRBV7-6,-,-,TRBJ1-4,TGTGCCAGCAGCTCCCGCGGGGCGCAGAGGGAAAAACTGTTTTTT,CASSSRGAQREKLFF